Following are 2 T cell receptor beta chains from one sample sequenced in a study of cytomegalovirus exposure and HLA in healthy donors. PCR involved 60 Vbeta and 13 Jbeta primers. The assay was immunoSEQ multiplex PCR, and TCRdb's table has in-frame clones only and misses some. The sample consists of 100,000 to 150,000 clones, 70% to 85% of them appearing once. Material for sequencing was PBMCs. These receptors originate from a woman between 18 and 29 years old in good health and CMV-seropositive.

This chain connects TRBV10-3 to TRBJ1-5; unclear D gene. V was clipped by 10 bases and J by 2 bases, with 12 bases between them. Germline CDR1 reads ENHRY; CDR2 reads SYGVKD. The CDR3 sequence is 13 residues long. In DNA form, the CDR3 reads TGTGCCACCCAGGAGGAGGGCAATCAGCCCCAGCATTTT. It yields the protein CATQEEGNQPQHF.

This clone has only a few counts. The J gene is TRBJ2-7, the V gene TRBV11-2, with 9 bases that match TRBD1. CDR1 is SGHAT, CDR2 FQNNGV, per germline. The length of the CDR3 is 14 residues. V gave up 5 bases and J gave up 8 bases; unmatched junction bases: 10. CDR3 DNA sequence: TGTGCCAGCAGCCCCCGGGACAGGGTTCAGCAGCAGTACTTC. Protein product: CASSPRDRVQQQYF.